A single sample gave rise to the 19 T cell receptor beta chains below, sequenced in a study of shared clonotypes between healthy human individuals. Method: immunoSEQ multiplex PCR; TCRdb's copy keeps in-frame clones and lacks some. The sample has under 1 million clones; 92% are singletons. CD45RO-negative cells were positively selected for CCR7, leaving out terminally differentiated effector memory CD45RA+ cells. Sequenced material: naive CD8+ T cells sorted from blood. These receptors were collected from a man between 25 and 39 years old in good health.

The chain has TRBV9 and TRBJ2-5; TRBD1 agrees at 8 bases. CDR1 and CDR2 from the germline V gene are SGDLS and YYNGEE. The CDR3 covers 14 residues. The trim removed 3 bases at V and 2 bases at J, leaving 3 bases unmatched. CDR3 sequence (DNA): TGTGCCAGCAGCGAATGGGACAGGCAAGAGACCCAGTACTTC. Its translation: CASSEWDRQETQYF.

J is TRBJ2-7 and V is TRBV6-1, with TRBD1 identical over 10 bases. CDR1 MNHNS and CDR2 SASEGT come from the germline V gene. The CDR3 spans 18 residues. Trimming removed 4 bases from V and 4 bases from J; junction bases left unmatched: 16. The CDR3 region is CASSAPPGGGQGRYEQYF. The DNA of the CDR3 is TGTGCCAGCAGTGCCCCTCCCGGGGGGGGACAGGGGAGGTACGAGCAGTACTTC.

The chain is built from TRBV13 and TRBJ2-7, with 10 bases lining up with TRBD2. CDR1 is PRHDT and CDR2 is FYEKMQ in the germline V gene (reference sequence). V gave up 4 bases and J gave up 3 bases; unmatched junction bases: 12. The CDR3 spans 17 residues. This chain's CDR3 is CASSYGASGSTVYEQYF. The CDR3 nucleotides read TGTGCCAGCAGCTATGGGGCTAGCGGGAGCACGGTCTACGAGCAGTACTTC.

About this clone itself: A junction boundary mismatches the germline segment, possibly from a read error. The same CDR3 can be traced to other DNA sequences in this sample. V usage is TRBV29-1 and J usage is TRBJ2-1; 11 bases are shared with TRBD2. CDR3 length: 13 residues. Germline V gene lookup returns CDR1 SQVTM and CDR2 ANQGSEA. The CDR3 reads CSVGLAGVAEQFF. CDR3 DNA sequence: TGCAGCGTCGGACTAGCGGGCGTAGCTGAGCAATTCTTC.

This chain connects TRBV27 to TRBJ1-1; D might be TRBD1 (6 bases). V was trimmed by 1 base and J by 3 bases, leaving 9 bases between them. Germline values: CDR1 MNHEY, CDR2 SMNVEV (reference sequence). The CDR3 sequence is 14 residues long. As DNA, the CDR3 is TGTGCCAGCAGTTTATACAGGGTCGACACTGAAGCTTTCTTT. Its translation is CASSLYRVDTEAFF.

This clone has a handful of counts. Distinct nucleotide sequences in the sample also encode this CDR3. The chain is built from TRBV19 and TRBJ2-1, with D possibly being TRBD2 (5 bases). CDR1 and CDR2 from the germline V gene are LNHDA and SQIVND (reference sequence). The CDR3 sequence is 15 residues long. V gave up 1 base and J gave up 0 bases, with 7 bases separating them. The CDR3 is CASSIAGSSYNEQFF. The CDR3 region has the DNA TGTGCCAGTAGTATAGCGGGGAGCTCCTACAATGAGCAGTTCTTC.

On this clone: In the same sample, other DNA sequences code for this CDR3. The chain is built from TRBV2 and TRBJ2-7; 9 bases match TRBD2. Trimming at V came to 6 bases and at J to 0 bases, leaving 3 bases not matched to a gene. The CDR3 covers 14 residues. Germline V gene sequence: CDR1 SNHLY, CDR2 FYNNEI. The CDR3 region has the DNA TGTGCCAGCAGGACTAGCGGATCCTCCTACGAGCAGTACTTC. It codes for CASRTSGSSYEQYF.

The CDR3 loop reads CASSLPTGELFF. The CDR3, as DNA: TGTGCCAGCAGTTTACCCACCGGGGAGCTGTTTTTT. The chain carries TRBV28 and TRBJ2-2; D not resolved. The CDR3 loop spans 12 amino acids. Germline CDR1 is MDHEN and CDR2 is SYDVKM. Trimming shortened V by 2 bases and J by 4 bases, and 2 bases separated the two germline ends.

The chain joins TRBV10-3 to TRBJ2-7, with 8 bases matching TRBD1. From germline, CDR1 is ENHRY and CDR2 SYGVKD. The CDR3 has 13 residues. With V trimmed by 10 bases and J by 0 bases, 5 bases remained unmatched. DNA of the CDR3: TGTGCCACAGGACAGGGCAGCTCCTACGAGCAGTACTTC. This codes for CATGQGSSYEQYF.

CDR3 region: CAWSAGQGEYF. In nucleotides, the CDR3 is TGTGCCTGGAGTGCAGGACAGGGGGAGTACTTC. This chain uses TRBV30 with TRBJ2-7; TRBD1 matches at 10 bases. J gave up 11 bases and V 1 base, and 2 bases lay outside the gene matches. The CDR3 totals 11 residues. Germline V lookup: CDR1 GTSNPN, CDR2 SVGIG (reference sequence).

As for this clone: Other DNA sequences from this sample encode an identical CDR3 as well. This chain uses TRBV27 with TRBJ1-2, with 9 bases identical to TRBD1. CDR3 length: 13 residues. Looked up from germline, CDR1 is MNHEY and CDR2 is SMNVEV (reference sequence). The ends lost 5 bases at V and 5 bases at J; junction bases unmatched: 3. The CDR3 DNA sequence: TGTGCCAGCAGTCTCGGGACAGGGTATGGCTACACCTTC. Translating it yields CASSLGTGYGYTF.

J is TRBJ2-2 and V is TRBV9; maybe TRBD1 (5 bases). Trimming removed 0 bases from V and 1 base from J, with 13 bases in between. The germline V gene encodes CDR1 SGDLS and CDR2 YYNGEE. CDR3 length: 17 amino acids. Here the CDR3 reads CASSVAYETGNTGELFF. CDR3 DNA: TGTGCCAGCAGCGTAGCTTATGAAACAGGGAACACCGGGGAGCTGTTTTTT.

The V and J genes are TRBV29-1 and TRBJ2-1, with D perhaps matching TRBD1 (6 bases). This CDR3 spans 12 amino acids. Germline-derived CDR1 and CDR2 are SQVTM and ANQGSEA. Trimming shortened V by 6 bases and J by 9 bases, and 15 bases separated the two germline ends. Here the CDR3 reads CSVSQGHGEQFF. The CDR3 DNA sequence: TGCAGCGTGAGTCAGGGGCACGGTGAGCAGTTCTTC.

This chain links TRBV5-1 with TRBJ2-7, with TRBD2 identical over 9 bases. Trimming took 0 bases from V and 4 from J; bases not matched to a gene: 17. Germline loops: CDR1 SGHRS, CDR2 YFSETQ. The CDR3 runs to 19 residues. CDR3 bases: TGCGCCAGCAGCTTGGGGAGGAGGACTAGCGTCTTGAAGGGGTACGAGCAGTACTTC. Translated: CASSLGRRTSVLKGYEQYF. The full variable domain, in which reference TRBV5-1 and TRBJ2-7 provide the parts outside the CDR3, is KAGVTQTPRYLIKTRGQQVTLSCSPISGHRSVSWYQQTPGQGLQFLFEYFSETQRNKGNFPGRFSGRQFSNSRSEMNVSTLELGDSALYLCASSLGRRTSVLKGYEQYFGPGTRLTVT.

This chain links TRBV6-5 with TRBJ2-2; D is uncertain. The CDR3 contains 14 residues. Germline V gives CDR1 MNHEY, CDR2 SVGAGI. Deletions cut 6 bases from V and 2 bases from J, with 10 bases between. CDR3 residues: CASSPDVNTGELFF. The CDR3 DNA follows: TGTGCCAGCAGCCCGGACGTAAACACCGGGGAGCTGTTTTTT.

The CDR3 reads CASRGLYNEQFF. Here the CDR3 DNA reads TGTGCCAGCAGGGGGCTCTACAATGAGCAGTTCTTC. The chain joins TRBV6-5 to TRBJ2-1, with D tentatively TRBD1 (5 bases). Germline assignment: CDR1 MNHEY and CDR2 SVGAGI. The CDR3 sequence is 12 residues long. The germline V and J ends were trimmed by 6 bases and 3 bases, with 6 bases remaining between them.

This CDR3 reads CASSSGRDTQYF. CDR3 DNA sequence: TGTGCCAGCAGCTCCGGACGAGATACGCAGTATTTT. The chain has TRBV5-6 and TRBJ2-3; D not resolved. The germline V gene encodes CDR1 SGHDT and CDR2 YYEEEE. The CDR3 covers 12 residues. The V end lost 3 bases, the J end lost 5 bases, and 7 bases lay between the germline ends.

Regarding this clone: The germline gene is not matched at one end of the junction; a read error may be the cause. The rearrangement uses TRBV5-1 and TRBJ2-1, with 11 bases that match TRBD2. Germline loops: CDR1 SGHRS, CDR2 YFSETQ. The CDR3 loop spans 18 amino acids. The CDR3 DNA sequence: TGCGCCAGCAGCTTGGCCGAGACTAGCGGGATCTCCGACAATGAGCAGTTCTTC. Translating it yields CASSLAETSGISDNEQFF.

V usage is TRBV4-3 and J usage is TRBJ1-5; TRBD1 is a possible D gene (6 bases). CDR1 and CDR2 from the germline V gene are LGHNA and YSLEER. Trimming removed 2 bases from V and 7 bases from J, with 24 bases in between. This CDR3 has 18 amino acids. The DNA of the CDR3 is TGCGCCAGCAGCCAATACGCCGGACTTGCGAGGGGGAGACAGCCCCAGCATTTT. It translates to CASSQYAGLARGRQPQHF.